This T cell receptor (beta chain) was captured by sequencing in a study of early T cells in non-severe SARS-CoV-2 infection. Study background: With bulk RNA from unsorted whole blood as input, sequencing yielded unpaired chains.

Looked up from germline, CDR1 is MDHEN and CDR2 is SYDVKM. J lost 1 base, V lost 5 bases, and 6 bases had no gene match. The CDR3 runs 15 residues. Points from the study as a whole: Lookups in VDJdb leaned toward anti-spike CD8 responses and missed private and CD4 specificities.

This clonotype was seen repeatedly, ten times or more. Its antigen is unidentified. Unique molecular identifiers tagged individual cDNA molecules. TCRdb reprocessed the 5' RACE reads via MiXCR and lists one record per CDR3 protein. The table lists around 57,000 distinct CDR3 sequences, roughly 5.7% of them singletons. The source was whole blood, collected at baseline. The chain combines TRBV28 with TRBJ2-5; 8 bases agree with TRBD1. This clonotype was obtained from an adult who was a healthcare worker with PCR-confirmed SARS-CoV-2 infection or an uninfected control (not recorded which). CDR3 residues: CASSERGTGQETQYF. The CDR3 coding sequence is TGTGCCAGCAGTGAGAGAGGGACAGGCCAAGAGACCCAGTACTTC.